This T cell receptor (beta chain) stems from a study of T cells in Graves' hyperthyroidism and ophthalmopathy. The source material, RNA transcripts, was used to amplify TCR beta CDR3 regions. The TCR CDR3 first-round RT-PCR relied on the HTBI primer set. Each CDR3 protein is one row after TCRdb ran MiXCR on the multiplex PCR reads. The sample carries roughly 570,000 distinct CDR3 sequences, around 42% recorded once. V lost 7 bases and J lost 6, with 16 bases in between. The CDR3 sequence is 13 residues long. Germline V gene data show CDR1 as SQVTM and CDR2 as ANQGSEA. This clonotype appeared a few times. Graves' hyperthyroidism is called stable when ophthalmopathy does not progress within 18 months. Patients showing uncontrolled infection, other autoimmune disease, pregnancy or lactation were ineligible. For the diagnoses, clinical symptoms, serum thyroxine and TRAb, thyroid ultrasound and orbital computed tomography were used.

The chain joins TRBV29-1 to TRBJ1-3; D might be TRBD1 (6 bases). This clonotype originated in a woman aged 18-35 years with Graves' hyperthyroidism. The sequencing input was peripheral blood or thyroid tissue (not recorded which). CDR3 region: CSARGGGENTIYF. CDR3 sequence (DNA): TGCAGCGCCCGAGGAGGGGGGGAAAACACCATATATTTT.